Following are 30 T cell receptor beta chains from one sample sequenced in a study of cytomegalovirus exposure and HLA in healthy donors. The PCR used 60 Vbeta and 13 Jbeta primers. Profiling relied on immunoSEQ multiplex PCR, and the TCRdb table lists in-frame clones only, not all of them. The table includes over 150,000 clones, less than 85% detected once. The sequenced sample was PBMCs. The receptors were gathered from a man in his fifties or sixties in good health and CMV-seronegative.

The V gene is TRBV5-1, the J gene TRBJ2-5, with 10 bases matching TRBD2. Germline V CDR1 and CDR2: SGHRS, YFSETQ. CDR3 length: 14 residues. Trimming at V came to 4 bases and at J to 5 bases, leaving 5 bases not matched to a gene. This CDR3 is CASSLGLASETQYF. Written as DNA, the CDR3 is TGCGCCAGCAGCCTGGGACTAGCGAGTGAGACCCAGTACTTC.

V usage is TRBV28 and J usage is TRBJ2-2; tentative D call: TRBD1 (5 bases). The CDR3 has 15 amino acids. V was cut by 6 bases and J by 3 bases, with 14 bases left in between. Germline V lookup: CDR1 MDHEN, CDR2 SYDVKM. In DNA, the CDR3 is TGTGCCAGCAGAGGGGCCCCACAGGACACCGGGGAGCTGTTTTTT. Protein: CASRGAPQDTGELFF.

The sample holds a few counts of this clone. The chain carries TRBV6-5 and TRBJ1-3, with D unclear. Trimming took off 6 bases at V and 0 bases at J, with 12 bases between the two ends. The V gene's germline CDR1 is MNHEY and CDR2 SVGAGI. The CDR3 totals 15 residues. The CDR3 DNA reads TGTGCCAGCAGCCTATCCTTCTTCTCTGGAAACACCATATATTTT. Translating gives CASSLSFFSGNTIYF.

The chain couples TRBV27 to TRBJ1-2; possibly TRBD1 for D (5 bases). V was clipped by 4 bases and J by 5 bases, with 14 bases between them. Germline values: CDR1 MNHEY, CDR2 SMNVEV (reference sequence). CDR3 size: 14 residues. CDR3 bases: TGTGCCAGCAGTTCGGGCGGGGGAATATATGGCTACACCTTC. It yields the protein CASSSGGGIYGYTF.

This clone was observed a single time. The chain links TRBV5-6 to TRBJ2-7, with 11 nucleotides matching TRBD2. CDR1 is SGHDT, CDR2 YYEEEE, per germline. Germline trimming cut 4 bases from V and 3 bases from J; bases unmatched to any gene: 6. This CDR3 spans 15 amino acids. CDR3 DNA: TGTGCCAGCAGCCTTACTACTAGCGGGAGCTACGAGCAGTACTTC. This encodes CASSLTTSGSYEQYF. Based on the CDR3 plus reference TRBV5-6 and TRBJ2-7, the full variable domain is DAGVTQSPTHLIKTRGQQVTLRCSPKSGHDTVSWYQQALGQGPQFIFQYYEEEERQRGNFPDRFSGHQFPNYSSELNVNALLLGDSALYLCASSLTTSGSYEQYFGPGTRLTVT.

The chain combines TRBV6-1 with TRBJ2-5, with a tentative D call TRBD1 (6 bases). The length of the CDR3 is 12 residues. Germline V gives CDR1 MNHNS, CDR2 SASEGT. Trimming took off 5 bases at V and 3 bases at J, with 7 bases between the two ends. The CDR3 DNA is TGTGCCAGCAGTTGGACAGAAGAGACCCAGTACTTC. Translated: CASSWTEETQYF.

This chain joins TRBV7-2 and TRBJ2-3; TRBD2 matches 12 bases. Germline V gives CDR1 SGHTA, CDR2 FQGNSA. Germline trimming cut 4 bases from V and 5 bases from J; bases unmatched to any gene: 7. The CDR3 is 16 amino acids. The CDR3 loop is CASSSTLAGGQDTQYF. DNA of the CDR3: TGTGCCAGCAGCTCAACACTAGCGGGAGGACAAGATACGCAGTATTTT.

This clone has more than one count but fewer than ten. The chain couples TRBV7-3 to TRBJ2-7; possibly TRBD1 for D (5 bases). Germline V gene data show CDR1 as SGHTA and CDR2 as FQGTGA. The CDR3 consists of 13 residues. V lost 5 bases and J lost 6, with 14 bases in between. The CDR3 reads CASSPQGLGEQYF. CDR3 DNA: TGTGCCAGCAGCCCGCAGGGTTTGGGCGAGCAGTACTTC. The full variable domain, its missing parts supplied by reference TRBV7-3 and TRBJ2-7, is GAGVSQTPSNKVTEKGKYVELRCDPISGHTALYWYRQSLGQGPEFLIYFQGTGAADDSGLPNDRFFAVRPEGSVSTLKIQRTERGDSAVYLCASSPQGLGEQYFGPGTRLTVT.

This clone has more than one count but fewer than ten. Other DNA sequences within the sample encode an identical CDR3. The rearrangement joins TRBV6-5 to TRBJ2-7; TRBD2 agrees at 10 bases. The CDR3 contains 15 residues. The trim removed 0 bases at V and 2 bases at J, leaving 1 base unmatched. Germline V gene data show CDR1 as MNHEY and CDR2 as SVGAGI. CDR3 bases: TGTGCCAGCAGTTACTCCCTAGCGGGAGCCTACGAGCAGTACTTC. It codes for CASSYSLAGAYEQYF.

The gene calls are TRBV28 and TRBJ2-7; D possibly corresponds to TRBD1 (5 bases). Germline values: CDR1 MDHEN, CDR2 SYDVKM. The CDR3 sequence is 13 residues long. Between the trimmed V and J ends, which lost 6 bases and 5 bases, there was a span of 14 bases. DNA for the CDR3: TGTGCCAGCAGATCCCAGGGCTTCGACGAGCAGTACTTC. Translating gives CASRSQGFDEQYF. The full variable domain, its missing parts supplied by reference TRBV28 and TRBJ2-7, is DVKVTQSSRYLVKRTGEKVFLECVQDMDHENMFWYRQDPGLGLRLIYFSYDVKMKEKGDIPEGYSVSREKKERFSLILESASTNQTSMYLCASRSQGFDEQYFGPGTRLTVT.

This clone showed up just once. The chain employs TRBV9 and TRBJ2-7; TRBD1 matches 8 bases. V lost 3 bases and J lost 1; bases outside the gene matches: 3. Germline CDR1 and CDR2: SGDLS and YYNGEE. The CDR3 is 14 residues long. CDR3 loop: CASSADRVSYEQYF. CDR3 bases: TGTGCCAGCAGCGCGGACAGGGTTTCCTACGAGCAGTACTTC.

J is TRBJ1-5 and V is TRBV6-5; D gene ambiguous. The V gene lost 2 bases and the J gene lost 7 bases, with 12 bases spanning the gap. The CDR3 extends over 14 amino acids. CDR1 MNHEY and CDR2 SVGAGI come from the germline V gene. CDR3 protein: CASSYGGGMQPQHF. CDR3 in DNA: TGTGCCAGCAGTTACGGAGGAGGGATGCAGCCCCAGCATTTT.

The rearrangement joins TRBV6-6 to TRBJ1-6; D not resolved. The CDR3 totals 15 residues. Trimming removed 4 bases at V and 7 bases at J, with 14 bases between. The V gene's germline CDR1 is MNHNY and CDR2 SVGAGI (reference sequence). CDR3 sequence (DNA): TGTGCCAGCAGTTCGTCGCCAGGTCGCAATTCACCCCTCCACTTT. Translating it yields CASSSSPGRNSPLHF.

This clone showed up just a few times. This rearrangement joins TRBV4-3 to TRBJ2-5, with TRBD2 matching over 10 bases. Germline CDR1 reads LGHNA; CDR2 reads YSLEER. The V segment lost 4 bases and the J segment 4 bases; nucleotides outside the gene matches: 6. The CDR3 is 15 residues long. The CDR3 DNA reads TGCGCCAGCAGCCGTACTAGCGGGGCTAGAGAGACCCAGTACTTC. It specifies CASSRTSGARETQYF.

The rearrangement joins TRBV7-8 to TRBJ2-1, with 8 nucleotides matching TRBD2. V gave up 0 bases and J gave up 5 bases; unmatched junction bases: 9. The germline V gene encodes CDR1 SGHVS and CDR2 FQNEAQ. The CDR3 covers 17 residues. The CDR3: CASSLAPGLGGDNEQFF. CDR3 nucleotides: TGTGCCAGCAGCTTAGCTCCGGGACTAGGAGGGGACAATGAGCAGTTCTTC.

This chain links TRBV28 with TRBJ1-4, with D tentatively TRBD1 (5 bases). Trimming pared 5 bases from V and 7 bases from J, leaving 14 bases between. Per the germline V gene, CDR1 is MDHEN and CDR2 is SYDVKM. This CDR3 is built from 14 residues. The CDR3 is CASSPYRFVEKLFF. The CDR3 nucleotides are TGTGCCAGCAGTCCTTACAGGTTCGTTGAAAAACTGTTTTTT.

The rearrangement links TRBV7-2 to TRBJ2-7; 9 nucleotides match TRBD1. Germline trimming cut 5 bases from V and 5 bases from J; bases unmatched to any gene: 1. The germline gives CDR1 SGHTA, CDR2 FQGNSA. CDR3 length: 12 amino acids. CDR3: CASSRQGDEQYF. The CDR3 coding sequence is TGTGCCAGCAGCCGACAGGGGGACGAGCAGTACTTC.

This clone occurred a few times. The chain has TRBV11-2 and TRBJ2-1; 13 bases are a match to TRBD2. Germline loops: CDR1 SGHAT, CDR2 FQNNGV. The CDR3 runs 18 residues. Trimming took 5 bases from V and 7 from J; bases not matched to a gene: 14. CDR3 coding DNA: TGTGCCAGCAGCCTACTGACTAGCGGGAGGTGGAGGTTGAATGAGCAGTTCTTC. Protein product: CASSLLTSGRWRLNEQFF.

This chain joins TRBV20-1 and TRBJ2-1; D is ambiguous. Germline V gene sequence: CDR1 DFQATT, CDR2 SNEGSKA (reference sequence). The CDR3 covers 11 residues. V was cut by 6 bases and J by 8 bases, with 11 bases left in between. This CDR3 reads CSALKYDEQFF. Written as DNA, the CDR3 is TGCAGTGCCCTAAAATACGATGAGCAGTTCTTC.

This clone has only a few counts. The CDR3 protein is CARSPRTGVNYGYTF. In DNA, the CDR3 is TGTGCCAGAAGCCCGAGGACAGGAGTGAACTATGGCTACACCTTC. The chain recombines TRBV5-3 with TRBJ1-2; TRBD1 matches 7 bases. TRBV5-3 is annotated as an ORF whose role is uncertain. The CDR3 runs 15 residues. V lost 4 bases to trimming and J lost 2 bases; unmatched junction nucleotides: 8.

V usage is TRBV27 and J usage is TRBJ2-5; D not resolved. CDR3 size: 13 residues. Trimming shortened V by 4 bases and J by 5 bases, and 11 bases separated the two germline ends. Germline assignment: CDR1 MNHEY and CDR2 SMNVEV (reference sequence). The CDR3 region is CASSWSVGETQYF. The CDR3 region has the DNA TGTGCCAGCAGTTGGTCAGTGGGCGAGACCCAGTACTTC.

CDR3 amino acids: CASSLGQGAQGETQYF. Written as DNA, the CDR3 is TGTGCCAGCAGCCTTGGACAGGGGGCTCAAGGAGAGACCCAGTACTTC. This chain links TRBV11-2 with TRBJ2-5; TRBD1 matches 11 bases. Germline-derived CDR1 and CDR2 are SGHAT and FQNNGV. The CDR3 is 16 residues long. With V trimmed by 5 bases and J by 4 bases, 9 bases remained unmatched.

This chain links TRBV6-5 with TRBJ2-5; 7 nucleotides align to TRBD2. CDR1 is MNHEY, CDR2 SVGAGI, per germline. The CDR3 covers 14 residues. Unmatched junction bases numbered 10, after V lost 8 bases and J lost 4 bases. CDR3 residues: CASGGSSGGETQYF. Written as DNA, the CDR3 is TGTGCCAGCGGGGGGTCTAGCGGCGGAGAGACCCAGTACTTC.

The J gene is TRBJ2-3, the V gene TRBV5-1, with TRBD2 matching 9 bases. After removal of 2 bases from V and 1 base from J, the junction contained 2 bases not matched to a gene. CDR3 length: 15 residues. CDR1 SGHRS and CDR2 YFSETQ come from the germline V gene. The CDR3 DNA follows: TGCGCCAGCAGCTTTCTAGCGGGGCGCACAGATACGCAGTATTTT. Translation: CASSFLAGRTDTQYF.

The V and J genes are TRBV5-1 and TRBJ1-1; D gene unclear. V lost 3 bases and J lost 1, with 7 bases in between. This CDR3 is built from 13 residues. The V gene's germline CDR1 is SGHRS and CDR2 YFSETQ. For the CDR3, the DNA is TGCGCCAGCAGCTCAAACACGAACACTGAAGCTTTCTTT. Its translation is CASSSNTNTEAFF.

The chain carries TRBV20-1 and TRBJ2-4; D gene uncertain. This CDR3 is 11 amino acids long. The germline V gene encodes CDR1 DFQATT and CDR2 SNEGSKA (reference sequence). Trimming took off 3 bases at V and 5 bases at J, with 5 bases between the two ends. Here the CDR3 DNA reads TGCAGTGCTAGTTATGAAAACATTCAGTACTTC. Protein: CSASYENIQYF.

This chain's CDR3 is CASSATGGNQPQHF. CDR3 DNA: TGTGCCAGTAGCGCCACAGGGGGCAATCAGCCCCAGCATTTT. The chain employs TRBV19 and TRBJ1-5; 7 bases map to TRBD1. Trimming at V came to 6 bases and at J to 2 bases, leaving 4 bases not matched to a gene. The germline V gene encodes CDR1 LNHDA and CDR2 SQIVND (reference sequence). The length of the CDR3 is 14 residues.

This chain links TRBV15 with TRBJ1-2; 8 positions match TRBD1. The V gene's germline CDR1 is LNHNV and CDR2 YYDKDF (reference sequence). This CDR3 has 16 amino acids. Trimming cost V 0 bases and J 8 bases; bases outside gene matches: 11. The CDR3, as DNA: TGTGCCACCAGCAGAGAAGGTCAGGGGGCCGCGGGAGGCTACACCTTC. Its protein product is CATSREGQGAAGGYTF. Looking up the rest from reference TRBV15 and TRBJ1-2 gives the full variable domain: DAMVIQNPRYQVTQFGKPVTLSCSQTLNHNVMYWYQQKSSQAPKLLFHYYDKDFNNEADTPDNFQSRRPNTSFCFLDIRSPGLGDTAMYLCATSREGQGAAGGYTFGSGTRLTVV.

The chain is built from TRBV5-1 and TRBJ2-1; 10 nucleotides agree with TRBD1. The length of the CDR3 is 15 residues. The ends lost 0 bases at V and 5 bases at J; junction bases unmatched: 2. The germline V gene encodes CDR1 SGHRS and CDR2 YFSETQ. CDR3 DNA: TGCGCCAGCAGCTTGGGACAGGGGGCCCACAATGAGCAGTTCTTC. This translates into CASSLGQGAHNEQFF.

The J gene is TRBJ1-2, the V gene TRBV28; 7 positions match TRBD1. The CDR3 covers 18 residues. Germline CDR1 reads MDHEN; CDR2 reads SYDVKM. V lost 1 base to trimming and J lost 0 bases; unmatched junction nucleotides: 11. CDR3 protein: CASSLSVFRQGPNYGYTF. In DNA form, the CDR3 reads TGTGCCAGCAGTTTATCTGTCTTTAGACAGGGCCCTAACTATGGCTACACCTTC.